This T cell receptor beta chain was sequenced in a study of patients and donors after allogeneic stem cell transplantation. V dropped 4 bases and J dropped 6 bases, with 16 bases sitting between them. There are 15 residues in the CDR3. Per the germline V gene, CDR1 is MGHRA and CDR2 is YSYEKL. TCRdb re-derived calls from the RT-PCR reads in MiXCR, one entry per CDR3 protein. This table holds 45,000 to 65,000 distinct CDR3 sequences, 13% found once. This clonotype was seen many times. V gene TRBV4-1 combines with J gene TRBJ1-5; D unclear. The sequenced sample consisted of blood, either unsorted or a sorted T cell fraction (not recorded which). The origin of this receptor is a human donor who was either an allogeneic HSCT recipient or a stem cell or donor lymphocyte infusion donor (not recorded which). It is not recorded whose cells these are; they may come from a transplant donor. The DNA of the CDR3 is TGCGCCAGCAGCCTCAGTCAGTTTCCGGGTCAGCCCCAGCATTTT. Amino acids: CASSLSQFPGQPQHF.